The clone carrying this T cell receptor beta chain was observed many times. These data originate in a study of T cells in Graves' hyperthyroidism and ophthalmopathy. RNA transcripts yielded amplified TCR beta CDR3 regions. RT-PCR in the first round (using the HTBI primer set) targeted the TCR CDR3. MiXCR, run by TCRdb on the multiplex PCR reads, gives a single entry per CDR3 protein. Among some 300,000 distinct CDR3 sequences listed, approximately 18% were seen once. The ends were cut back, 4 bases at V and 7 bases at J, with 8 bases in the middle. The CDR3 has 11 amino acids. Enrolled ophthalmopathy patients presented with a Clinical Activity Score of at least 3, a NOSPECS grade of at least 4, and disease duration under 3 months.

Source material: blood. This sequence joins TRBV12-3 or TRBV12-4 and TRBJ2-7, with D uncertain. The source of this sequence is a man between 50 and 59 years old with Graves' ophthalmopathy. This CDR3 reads CASSWHREQYF. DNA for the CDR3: TGTGCCAGCAGTTGGCATCGGGAGCAGTACTTC.